In this sample, the clone carrying this TCR beta chain turned up many times. As yet, its antigen is unknown. The sample comes from a study of T cell repertoires in cytomegalovirus infection. V was clipped by 5 bases and J by 5 bases, with 10 bases between them. Germline loops: CDR1 SNHLY, CDR2 FYNNEI. CDR3 length: 12 residues. Each CDR3 protein is one row after TCRdb ran MiXCR on the reads. This sample has 110,000 or so distinct CDR3 sequences, with around 30% found just once. This TCR came from a human donor in good health (CMV status not recorded). Some clones in this sample may be carry-over from other donors' samples. The sequencing here drew on CD8+ T cells from cultured PBMCs, taken from culture after CMV antigen stimulation. The chain carries TRBV2 and TRBJ2-7, with D maybe TRBD2 (6 bases). For the CDR3, the DNA is TGTGCCAGCAGTTCGGGGGAAGACGAGCAGTACTTC. This gives the protein CASSSGEDEQYF.